This T cell receptor (beta chain) was documented in a study of chemoradiotherapy in HPV16-positive cancers. Assay: immunoSEQ multiplex PCR; the TCRdb copy retains only in-frame clones and omits some. The data contain about 22,000 clones, approximately 70% of them singletons. This clone was counted only a few times. V was trimmed by 2 bases and J by 1 base, leaving 8 bases between them. CDR1 and CDR2 from the germline V gene are MGHDK and SYGVNS. The CDR3 sequence is 14 residues long. The V call is TRBV25-1, the J call TRBJ2-5, with D perhaps matching TRBD2 (5 bases). This receptor was taken from a human donor with HPV-associated anogenital cancer. This sample was gathered from a patient who underwent chemoradiotherapy. Here the CDR3 reads CASSERGFQETQYF. For the CDR3, the DNA is TGTGCCAGCAGTGAACGGGGATTCCAAGAGACCCAGTACTTC. Complete variable domain (other parts from reference TRBV25-1 and TRBJ2-5): EADIYQTPRYLVIGTGKKITLECSQTMGHDKMYWYQQDPGMELHLIHYSYGVNSTEKGDLSSESTVSRIRTEHFPLTLESARPSHTSQYLCASSERGFQETQYFGPGTRLLVL.